This T cell receptor (beta chain) was sequenced during a study of T cells expressing NK-cell markers (dated by TCRdb to 2018 to 2020). Regarding the study in general: Seven or eight donors provided sorted CD3+CD56+NKG2C+, CD3+CD56+NKG2C- and CD3+CD56-NKG2C+ T-cell subsets, whose TCR beta-chain repertoires were profiled. Of the eight sequenced donors, seven were found to be HCMV-seropositive and one was found to be HCMV-seronegative. All eight donors whose samples were sequenced were randomly selected healthy volunteers, three of them men and five women. The libraries were sequenced on Illumina HiSeq 2000/2500, MiSeq or NextSeq, producing 2 x 150 bp reads. Broader findings and caveats from the paper: Whether the expanded NKG2C-expressing T cell clones were specific for HCMV antigens was left unclear. Those dominant clonotypes were again the most abundant among CD3+CD56-NKG2C+ cells in a handful of donors, at roughly 28.3-65%. In roughly six donors, the dominant CD3+CD56+NKG2C+ clonotypes ranked among the top 10 CD8+ clonotypes, making up about 1.0-7.5% of CD8+ T cells.

Sequencer: Illumina HiSeq 2000. 5'RACE template switching, by which a universal primer site and unique molecular identifiers were added, was used to make TCR beta cDNA libraries. cDNA synthesis was primed from the TCR beta constant segment, followed by two successive PCR amplification steps. As for the authors' bioinformatics: MIGEC handled demultiplexing of the reads and grouping by UMI, while MiTCR was used to assemble and quantify clonotypes. To exclude erroneous sequences, only TCR cDNA sequences supported by at least two reads were retained. The tcR package was used for downstream repertoire analysis, and clonotypes were matched across fractions by CDR3 nucleotide sequence plus V segment. Antigen specificity was annotated against VDJdb with VDJmatch, allowing one amino acid substitution in CDR3. TCRdb reprocessed the sequencing reads and holds a single record per CDR3 protein sequence, with no DNA. The V and J calls shown here were made by TCRdb, not taken from the authors' results. The sample's records list a few hundred thousand distinct CDR3 sequences. Jointly, the top ten make up approximately 0.42% of the sample.

HCMV serostatus was determined by detecting HCMV-specific IgG in serum with a commercial ELISA kit. Peripheral blood mononuclear cells were isolated from blood by Ficoll density gradient centrifugation. CDR1 and CDR2, per the germline V gene, are SQVTM and ANQGSEA. From the cysteine up to the phenylalanine, the CDR3 has a length of 11 residues. The DNA sequence is not available. Concerning this clonotype: There is no known antigen for this receptor.

The source of this sequence is a man aged 18 to 29 in good health. Donor details come from another sample of the same person, matched by shared clones. The sample comprised blood T cells: a sorted CD56 or NKG2C T cell subset, CD4+ or CD8+ T cells, or bulk PBMC T cells (not recorded which). The chain uses TRBV29-1 and TRBJ2-1. This receptor has the CDR3 CSVRNAGEQFF.